This T cell receptor beta chain was observed in a study of T-cell memory formation after mild COVID-19. At the level of the study: Each donor largely had its own TCR clusters.

The CDR3 runs to 14 residues. Germline-derived CDR1 and CDR2 are KGHDR and SFDVKD. The V gene lost 2 bases and the J gene lost 4 bases, with 10 bases spanning the gap. TCRdb independently ran MiXCR on the 5' RACE reads; one entry per CDR3 protein. The sample lists 150,000 to 200,000 distinct CDR3 sequences, 25% to 40% seen once, with around 12% in the top ten. The sequence was collected from an adult woman who had mild COVID-19 (a few samples of this study predate the infection). Cell type and time point are not known. Sequencing used PBMCs or a T cell subset sorted from them (not recorded which). J is TRBJ1-2 and V is TRBV24-1; perhaps TRBD1 as D (5 bases). CDR3 region: CATSDYSGTYGYTF. The CDR3 nucleotides read TGTGCCACCAGTGATTACTCGGGGACCTATGGCTACACCTTC.